A selection of T cell receptor beta chains follows, all from one sample in a study of blood T cell repertoires in COVID-19. Sequencing was performed with immunoSEQ multiplex PCR; in TCRdb, only in-frame clones are kept and a portion is missing. The sample contains 170,000 or so clones, roughly four fifths of which appear only once. Sequencing input: peripheral blood. The receptors stem from a woman in her 70s with COVID-19, enrolled during active disease. CDR3s include the opening cysteine and the closing phenylalanine or tryptophan. The D gene is left open where the match is weak. Some rows have no size entry. The others give once, few or many, or a class for an expanded clone.

cdr3_length	clone_size	j_call	v_call	d_call	cdr3_nt	cdr3_aa
13	NA	TRBJ2-7	TRBV3-1/TRBV3-2	NA	TGTGCCAGCAGCCAAAACAGCCGTGGGGAGCAGTACTTC	CASSQNSRGEQYF
15	once	TRBJ2-3	TRBV10-3	TRBD2	TGTGCCACCAAAGAGCGGGAGGCCCTGACAGATACGCAGTATTTT	CATKEREALTDTQYF
13	NA	TRBJ2-3	TRBV11-2	NA	TGTGCCAGCAGCTTAGACAGGGAAGATACGCAGTATTTT	CASSLDREDTQYF
15	NA	TRBJ2-3	TRBV2	TRBD2	TGTGCCAGCAGCGGACTAGCGGGAGGCGCAGATACGCAGTATTTT	CASSGLAGGADTQYF
15	once	TRBJ2-3	TRBV6-5	TRBD1	TGTGCCAGCAGCTGGGACAGGGTGAGAACAGATACGCAGTATTTT	CASSWDRVRTDTQYF
13	NA	TRBJ1-1	TRBV6-5	TRBD1	TGTGCCAGCAGTTCGACAGGGGTCACTGAAGCTTTCTTT	CASSSTGVTEAFF
15	many	TRBJ2-1	TRBV5-1	TRBD2	TGCGCCAGCAGCTTGTGGGCGGGAGGGGGCAATGAGCAGTTCTTC	CASSLWAGGGNEQFF
14	once	TRBJ1-1	TRBV6-5	NA	TGTGCCAGCAGTTATAAACAGATGAACACTGAAGCTTTCTTT	CASSYKQMNTEAFF
15	NA	TRBJ1-5	TRBV6-5	NA	TGTGCCAGCCTGGAGGGAACAGTTAGCAATCAGCCCCAGCATTTT	CASLEGTVSNQPQHF
14	NA	TRBJ1-1	TRBV18	NA	TGTGCCAGCTCAGCTAATCGGGGGGATACTGAAGCTTTCTTT	CASSANRGDTEAFF
15	NA	TRBJ2-1	TRBV2	TRBD1	TGTGCCAGTTCCTTAGACAGGGACGCTAGCAATGAGCAGTTCTTC	CASSLDRDASNEQFF
14	NA	TRBJ2-3	TRBV6-2/TRBV6-3	NA	TGTGCCAGCAGTTCACCTTCTAGGACAGATACGCAGTATTTT	CASSSPSRTDTQYF
14	NA	TRBJ1-2	TRBV3-1/TRBV3-2	TRBD1	TGTGCCAGCAGCAGACGGACAGGCAACTATGGCTACACCTTC	CASSRRTGNYGYTF
13	NA	TRBJ1-1	TRBV11-2	NA	TGTGCCAGCAGCTTCCAACAGGAAACTGAAGCTTTCTTT	CASSFQQETEAFF
14	NA	TRBJ2-7	TRBV6-6	NA	TGTGCCAGCAGTTACGACAGGTCTTTAAACGAGCAGTACTTC	CASSYDRSLNEQYF
15	NA	TRBJ2-5	TRBV9	NA	TGTGCCAGCAGTACCTCGGTAGATTCGCTAGAGACCCAGTACTTC	CASSTSVDSLETQYF
13	NA	TRBJ1-1	TRBV11-2	NA	TGTGCCAGCAGCTTGACAGGGAACACTGAAGCTTTCTTT	CASSLTGNTEAFF
14	NA	TRBJ1-2	TRBV11-3	NA	TGTGCCAGCAGCTTCCCGGAGACGGACTATGGCTACACCTTC	CASSFPETDYGYTF
13	NA	TRBJ2-3	TRBV12-3/TRBV12-4	NA	TGTGCCAGCTCGACCCGCGGGACAGATACGCAGTATTTT	CASSTRGTDTQYF
13	NA	TRBJ1-2	TRBV7-2	TRBD1	TGTGCCAGCAGCTTAGCAGGGGGCTTTGGCTACACCTTC	CASSLAGGFGYTF
15	few	TRBJ1-3	TRBV5-4	NA	TGTGCCAGCAGCTTTGCCGGTAGCTCTGGAAACACCATATATTTT	CASSFAGSSGNTIYF
15	NA	TRBJ2-1	TRBV24-1	NA	TGTGCCACCAGTGATTTTAGCGGATACGACAATGAGCAGTTCTTC	CATSDFSGYDNEQFF